Reported below is one TCR beta chain. Its antigen remains undetermined. Base qualities are not recorded, but no much larger clone differs from it by a single base. The trial excluded patients who had a history of autoimmune disease or who were on systemic immunosuppression. In every dose cohort, peripheral blood was drawn for TCR sequencing at baseline, cycle 4 day 1, and cycle 7 day 1. Samples were obtained from an open-label, multicenter, first-in-human phase I dose-escalation trial of ivuxolimab. The trial enrolled adults with locally advanced or metastatic head and neck squamous cell, hepatocellular, melanoma or renal cell carcinoma. Before TCR sequencing, CD4+ T cells and CD8+ T cells were sorted from peripheral blood as separate populations. This entry comes from a study of OX40 agonist ivuxolimab in advanced cancers. Describing the broader study: Ivuxolimab was an agonistic, fully human IgG2 monoclonal antibody directed against OX40 (CD134), a costimulatory receptor. Intravenous ivuxolimab was administered to patients every 2 weeks at six dose levels: 0.01, 0.1, 0.3, 1.5, 3 and 10 mg/kg. Of the 50 or so patients in dose escalation, some 19 had hepatocellular carcinoma, about 15 had melanoma, 9 had renal cell carcinoma and 9 had head and neck cancer. In the dose-escalation cohort, 70% to 90% of patients were male, and the mean age was 60 years with a range of roughly 23 to 79. Patients were allowed to have had prior anti-PD-1, anti-PD-L1 or anti-CTLA-4 therapy, and roughly 40% of the dose-escalation patients had previously received checkpoint inhibitors. Partial responses occurred in three dose-escalation patients, of whom one had hepatocellular carcinoma and two had cutaneous melanoma. Peripheral TCRbeta sequencing was intended to test whether TCR sequence diversity was altered and clonal T-cell expansion was caused by ivuxolimab. The monotherapy dose-escalation portion (N of about 47 patients) of the phase I ivuxolimab trial is reported in the paper. Summary of the overall study and its limitations: After ivuxolimab, more expanded clones were found on average in CD8+ T cells than in CD4+ T cells. At doses of 0.1 to 3.0 mg/kg, clonal expansion of both CD4+ and CD8+ T cells in blood was seen between baseline and week 6. Low levels of normalized T-cell clonal expansion were also seen in some nonresponding patients. In the 0.1-3.0 mg/kg groups, partial responders had among the lowest normalized peripheral clonal expansion, particularly in CD8+ T cells. Antigen specificity was not determined for the clonally expanded peripheral T cells.

For sequencing of the TCRbeta CDR3 region, genomic DNA was extracted from the sorted cells. The immunoSEQ Assay was used to sequence the TCRbeta CDR3 regions. The table was pulled from immuneACCESS by TCRdb, which kept in-frame rearrangements only. Such tables lose some clones; where checked, under half of the loss comes from unresolved V genes, and the rest has no known cause. This sample lists fewer than 100,000 clones; about 83% were detected once. The biggest ten clones account for about 0.5% of the sample. This TCR was recovered from an adult with an advanced solid tumor such as melanoma, head and neck, liver or kidney cancer. The sample was CD4+ or CD8+ T cells sorted from blood, taken in a trial of the OX40 agonist ivuxolimab.

The CDR3 reads as follows: CASRKSANYGYTF. The DNA sequence is TGTGCCAGCAGAAAGAGTGCTAACTATGGCTACACCTTC. This chain is built from TRBV6-5 and TRBJ1-2, with no confidently assigned D gene. The junction carries 8 bases between V and J, which are trimmed by 6 bases and 0 bases respectively. For CDR1 and CDR2, the germline V gene lists MNHEY and SVGAGI. Inclusive of the bounding cysteine and phenylalanine, the CDR3 is 13 residues long. Just CDR3 DNA is preserved here, 39 bases in frame from base 1.